This TCR beta chain originates from a study of breast tumors, draining lymph nodes, adjacent tissues. TCRdb fed the multiplex PCR reads into MiXCR, producing one record per CDR3 protein. The data show around 9,100 distinct CDR3 sequences, roughly 46% seen once. Overall study findings and caveats: The data were judged consistent with most tumor T cells coming from lymph node and expanding in tumor. Luminal-like breast cancer showed significantly higher tumor–nontumor repertoire similarity than basal-like. That most tumor T cells come from lymph nodes remained unproven. Tumor repertoires ranked between lymph nodes and nontumor tissue in diversity, with V and J gene preferences.

As regards this clonotype: Its specificity is not known.

V was pared by 0 bases and J by 5 bases, with 10 bases between. Germline V lookup: CDR1 SGHVS, CDR2 FQNEAQ. The CDR3 has 14 amino acids. The source material was tumor-adjacent breast tissue. This receptor was identified in a female donor with breast cancer. Some clones in this sample may be carry-over from other donors' samples. The chain carries TRBV7-8 and TRBJ2-5; D is uncertain. This chain's CDR3 is CASSLAKEWETQYF. The CDR3 DNA is TGTGCCAGCAGCTTAGCGAAGGAATGGGAGACCCAGTACTTC.